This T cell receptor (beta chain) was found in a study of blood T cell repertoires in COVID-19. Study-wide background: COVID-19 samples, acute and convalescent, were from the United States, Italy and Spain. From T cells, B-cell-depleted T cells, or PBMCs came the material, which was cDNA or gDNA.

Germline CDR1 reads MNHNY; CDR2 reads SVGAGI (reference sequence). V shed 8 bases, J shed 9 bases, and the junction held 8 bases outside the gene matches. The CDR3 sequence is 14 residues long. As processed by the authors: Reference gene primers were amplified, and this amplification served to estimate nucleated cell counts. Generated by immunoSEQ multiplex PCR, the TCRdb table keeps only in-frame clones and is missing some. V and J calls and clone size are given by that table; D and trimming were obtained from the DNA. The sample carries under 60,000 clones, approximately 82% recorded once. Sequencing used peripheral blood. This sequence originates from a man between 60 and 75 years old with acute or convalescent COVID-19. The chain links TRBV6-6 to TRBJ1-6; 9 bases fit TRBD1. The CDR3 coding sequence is TGTGCCAGCTCGGACAGGGGAGAACCTTCACCCCTCCACTTT. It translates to CASSDRGEPSPLHF.